The present T cell receptor beta chain was sequenced within a study of neurological immune-mediated disorders. In its sample, this clonotype was seen many times. Antigen unknown. Study-wide results and limits: The greatest TCR clonal expansion occurred in HTLV-1-associated myelopathy and the least in multiple sclerosis, which fell below healthy controls. No CDR3 amino acid sequences were shared by expanded clones across subjects, suggesting private repertoires in all groups.

Germline V CDR1 and CDR2: SGHAT, FQNNGV. V was pared by 1 base and J by 1 base, with 11 bases between. The CDR3 consists of 15 residues. By 5'RACE with 10-nucleotide random UMIs, the cDNA was made. Using its own MiXCR run on the 5' RACE reads, TCRdb lists one record per CDR3 protein. The sample carries fewer than 20,000 distinct CDR3 sequences, about 3.6% recorded once. What was sequenced was CD8+ T cells from blood. The chain couples TRBV11-2 to TRBJ2-7; TRBD2 is a possible D gene (6 bases). This receptor was taken from a woman aged 40-49 years in good health. The CDR3 region has the DNA TGTGCCAGCAGCTTAGGACTAGTCTGGTCCTACGAGCAGTACTTC. Translated: CASSLGLVWSYEQYF.